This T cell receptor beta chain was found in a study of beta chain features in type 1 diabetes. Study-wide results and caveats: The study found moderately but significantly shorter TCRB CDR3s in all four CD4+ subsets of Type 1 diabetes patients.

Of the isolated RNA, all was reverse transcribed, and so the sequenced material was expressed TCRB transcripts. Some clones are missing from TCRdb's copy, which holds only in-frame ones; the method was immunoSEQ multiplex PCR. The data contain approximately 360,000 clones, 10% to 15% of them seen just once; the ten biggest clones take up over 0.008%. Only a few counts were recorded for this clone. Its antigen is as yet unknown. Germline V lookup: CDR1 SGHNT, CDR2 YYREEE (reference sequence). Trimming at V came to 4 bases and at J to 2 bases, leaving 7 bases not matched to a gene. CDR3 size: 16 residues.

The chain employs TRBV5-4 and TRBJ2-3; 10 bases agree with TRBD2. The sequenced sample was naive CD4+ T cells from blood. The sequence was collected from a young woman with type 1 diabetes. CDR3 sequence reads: CASSTSGRAVTDTQYF. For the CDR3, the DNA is TGTGCCAGCAGCACAAGCGGGAGGGCCGTCACAGATACGCAGTATTTT.